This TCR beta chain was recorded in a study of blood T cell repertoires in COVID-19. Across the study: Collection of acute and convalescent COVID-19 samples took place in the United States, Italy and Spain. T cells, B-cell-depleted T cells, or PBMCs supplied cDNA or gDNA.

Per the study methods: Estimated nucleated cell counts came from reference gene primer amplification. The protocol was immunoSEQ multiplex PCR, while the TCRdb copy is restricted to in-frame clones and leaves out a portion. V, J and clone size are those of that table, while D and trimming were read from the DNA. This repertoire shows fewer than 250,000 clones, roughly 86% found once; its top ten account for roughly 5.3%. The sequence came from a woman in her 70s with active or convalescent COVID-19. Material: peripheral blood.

The CDR3: CASSHSSRGETQYF. CDR3 DNA sequence: TGTGCCAGCAGCCATTCTTCCCGGGGGGAGACCCAGTACTTC. The V and J genes are TRBV3-1 (or the pseudogene TRBV3-2) and TRBJ2-5; TRBD2 is a possible D gene (6 bases). The germline V gene encodes CDR1 LGHDT and CDR2 YNNKEL (reference sequence). This CDR3 is built from 14 residues. The V and J ends lost 3 bases and 5 bases respectively, with 13 bases between them.